This T cell receptor (beta chain) was retrieved from a study of T cell responses to AZD1222 COVID-19 vaccine. Findings of the study overall: After the peak T cell response, and only then, were repertoires sampled. Donors were chiefly white British, with a greater number of females, and clonal diversity was perhaps underestimated. Vaccine-related CD4 TCRs covered spike, predominating at 160-218 and 743-854. The number of AZD1222 recipients seropositive at baseline was only five or six.

Notes on this clone: Its antigen is unidentified.

CDR1 and CDR2 (germline): LNHDA, SQIVND (reference sequence). The CDR3 spans 15 residues. V lost 3 bases and J 2 bases, leaving 11 bases between the germline ends. This table comes from immunoSEQ multiplex PCR, and its TCRdb copy is limited to in-frame clones, with some not included. This sample has roughly 130,000 clones, with just over 85% found just once. Sequencing used peripheral blood, obtained on day 0 of AZD1222 vaccination. This sequence joins TRBV19 and TRBJ1-3; D is uncertain. This clonotype was obtained from an adult in good health. The CDR3 sequence: CASSMREGPGNTIYF. The DNA for the CDR3 is TGTGCCAGTAGTATGAGGGAAGGTCCTGGAAACACCATATATTTT.